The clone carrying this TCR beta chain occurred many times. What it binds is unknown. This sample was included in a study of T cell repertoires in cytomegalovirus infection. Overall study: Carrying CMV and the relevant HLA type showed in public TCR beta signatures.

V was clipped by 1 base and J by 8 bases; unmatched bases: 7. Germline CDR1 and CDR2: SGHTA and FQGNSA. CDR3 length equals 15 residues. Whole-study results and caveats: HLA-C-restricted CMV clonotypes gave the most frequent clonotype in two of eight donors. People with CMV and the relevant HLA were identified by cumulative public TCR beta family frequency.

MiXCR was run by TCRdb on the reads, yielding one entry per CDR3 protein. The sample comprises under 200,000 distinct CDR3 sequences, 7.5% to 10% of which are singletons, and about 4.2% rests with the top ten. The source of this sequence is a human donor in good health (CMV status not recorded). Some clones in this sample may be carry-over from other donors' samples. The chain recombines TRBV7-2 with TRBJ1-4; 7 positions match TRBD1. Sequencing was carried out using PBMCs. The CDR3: CASSLDPGGREKLFF. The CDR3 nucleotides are TGTGCCAGCAGCTTAGATCCAGGGGGGCGGGAAAAACTGTTTTTT.